Reported below is one TCR beta chain. The antigen remains undetermined. This specimen belongs to a study of cytomegalovirus exposure and HLA in healthy donors. As for the study in general: Most genotyped donors, about four fifths of fewer than 400, had Caucasian-associated genetic ancestry.

With V trimmed by 10 bases and J by 0 bases, 5 bases remained unmatched. CDR1 and CDR2 from the germline V gene are ENHRY and SYGVKD. The CDR3 loop spans 13 amino acids. Study outcomes and limitations: In an earlier analysis, most TCR beta V segments were productive about 87% or about 30% of the time.

Primers for the PCR totalled 60 Vbeta and 13 Jbeta. Measured with immunoSEQ multiplex PCR; TCRdb has only the in-frame clones, and not every one. The repertoire holds some 100,000 clones, with roughly 70% as singletons. The source is a middle-aged man in good health and CMV-seronegative. The sample comprised PBMCs. The V call is TRBV10-3, the J call TRBJ2-5, with TRBD1 matching over 7 bases. CDR3 nucleotide sequence: TGTGCCACCGGGACAGACCACCAAGAGACCCAGTACTTC. Encoded protein: CATGTDHQETQYF.